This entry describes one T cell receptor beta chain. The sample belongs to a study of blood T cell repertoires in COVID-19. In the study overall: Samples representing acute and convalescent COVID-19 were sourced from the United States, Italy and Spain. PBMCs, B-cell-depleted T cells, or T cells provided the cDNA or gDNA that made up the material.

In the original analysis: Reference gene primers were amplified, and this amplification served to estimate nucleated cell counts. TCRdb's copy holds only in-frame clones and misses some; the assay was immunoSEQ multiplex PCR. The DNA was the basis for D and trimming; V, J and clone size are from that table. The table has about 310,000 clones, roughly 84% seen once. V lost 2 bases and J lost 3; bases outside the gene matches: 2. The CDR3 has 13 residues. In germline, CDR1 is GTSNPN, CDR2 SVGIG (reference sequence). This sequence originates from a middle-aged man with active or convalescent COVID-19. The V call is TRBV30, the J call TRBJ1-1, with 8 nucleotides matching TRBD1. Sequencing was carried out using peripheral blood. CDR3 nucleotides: TGTGCCTGGAGTATACAGGGGGACACTGAAGCTTTCTTT. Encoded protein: CAWSIQGDTEAFF. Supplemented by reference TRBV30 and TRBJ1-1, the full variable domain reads SQTIHQWPATLVQPVGSPLSLECTVEGTSNPNLYWYRQAAGRGLQLLFYSVGIGQISSEVPQNLSASRPQDRQFILSSKKLLLSDSGFYLCAWSIQGDTEAFFGQGTRLTVV.